This T cell receptor (beta chain) was captured by sequencing in a study of cytomegalovirus exposure and HLA in healthy donors. Study-wide findings and caveats: Later analysis identified 17,000 or so TCR beta sequences associated with HLA alleles, using a false discovery rate threshold of 0.05. CMV serostatus was the only recorded immune exposure for donors.

The donors comprised healthy bone marrow donors. With respect to this clone: Its antigen is unidentified.

The PCR contained 60 Vbeta and 13 Jbeta primers. This table comes from immunoSEQ multiplex PCR, and its TCRdb copy is limited to in-frame clones, with some not included. Of some 130,000 clones listed, around 75% were seen once; the top ten hold about 6.4%. V lost 1 base and J lost 5, with 11 bases in between. The CDR3 is 15 amino acids. Germline CDR1 MGHRA, CDR2 YSYEKL. Sequencing used PBMCs. This clonotype originated in a man aged 25 to 40 in good health and CMV-seronegative. This sequence joins TRBV4-1 and TRBJ2-2; the D gene is possibly TRBD2 (5 bases). CDR3 in amino acids: CASSQGGGRTGELFF. Here the CDR3 DNA reads TGCGCCAGCAGCCAAGGAGGAGGAAGAACCGGGGAGCTGTTTTTT.